The entry that follows covers one TCR beta chain sequence. These data are taken from a study of blood T cell repertoires in COVID-19. Study-wide context: Samples representing acute and convalescent COVID-19 were sourced from the United States, Italy and Spain.

In the source study's methods: Using reference gene primer amplification, nucleated cell counts were estimated. Generated by immunoSEQ multiplex PCR, the TCRdb table keeps only in-frame clones and is missing some. The DNA was the basis for D and trimming; V, J and clone size are from that table. The sample consists of 350,000 or so clones, 88% of them appearing once. Exposed enrollees had met someone with a PCR-confirmed or clinician-diagnosed COVID-19 case at some point within the 2 weeks before study entry. Trimming removed 1 base at V and 3 bases at J, with 13 bases between. The CDR3 runs 15 residues. Germline loops: CDR1 SGHDT, CDR2 YYEEEE.

The TCR originated in a woman in her 30s who had been exposed to COVID-19. This sequence joins TRBV5-6 and TRBJ1-1; D not resolved. The sequencing sample was made of PBMCs or T cells enriched from blood (not recorded which). The CDR3 spells CASSLPPSEDTEAFF. CDR3 DNA: TGTGCCAGCAGCTTGCCCCCGTCAGAGGACACTGAAGCTTTCTTT.